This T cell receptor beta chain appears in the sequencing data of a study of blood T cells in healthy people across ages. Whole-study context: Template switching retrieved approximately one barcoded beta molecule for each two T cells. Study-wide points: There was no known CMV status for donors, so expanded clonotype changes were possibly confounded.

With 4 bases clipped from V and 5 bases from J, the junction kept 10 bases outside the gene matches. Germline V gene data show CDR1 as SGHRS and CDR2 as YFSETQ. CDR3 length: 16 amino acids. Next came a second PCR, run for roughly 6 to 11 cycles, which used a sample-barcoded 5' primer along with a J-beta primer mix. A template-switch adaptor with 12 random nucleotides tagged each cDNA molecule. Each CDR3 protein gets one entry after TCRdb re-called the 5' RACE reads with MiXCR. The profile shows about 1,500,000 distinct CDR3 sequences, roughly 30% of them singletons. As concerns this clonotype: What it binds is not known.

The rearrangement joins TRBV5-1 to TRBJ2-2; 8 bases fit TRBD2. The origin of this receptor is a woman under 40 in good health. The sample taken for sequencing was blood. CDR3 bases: TGCGCCAGCAGCCTGAGGGTAGCGGGGACAACCGGGGAGCTGTTTTTT. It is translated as CASSLRVAGTTGELFF. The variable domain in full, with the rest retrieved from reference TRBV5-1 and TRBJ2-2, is KAGVTQTPRYLIKTRGQQVTLSCSPISGHRSVSWYQQTPGQGLQFLFEYFSETQRNKGNFPGRFSGRQFSNSRSEMNVSTLELGDSALYLCASSLRVAGTTGELFFGEGSRLTVL.